These 28 T cell receptor beta chains originate from one sample sequenced in a study of blood T cell repertoires in COVID-19. Assay used: immunoSEQ multiplex PCR; TCRdb lists only in-frame clones, some missing. The sample lists about 47,000 clones, about 83% occurring once. Sequencing input: peripheral blood. All receptors derive from a man aged 70-80 years with active COVID-19.

Points on this clone: This specimen includes other DNA sequences encoding the same CDR3. The chain carries TRBV30 and TRBJ1-2; D may be TRBD1 (5 bases). V was pared by 2 bases and J by 4 bases, with 11 bases between. CDR1 and CDR2 (germline): GTSNPN, SVGIG (reference sequence). The CDR3 is 13 amino acids. CDR3 in amino acids: CAWSRQGGYGYTF. The CDR3 nucleotides are TGTGCCTGGAGTCGCCAGGGAGGCTATGGCTACACCTTC.

V is TRBV30 and J is TRBJ1-1; a weak D match, TRBD1 (6 bases). Trimming stripped 8 bases from V and 1 base from J, with 11 bases between. CDR3 length: 12 amino acids. In germline, CDR1 is GTSNPN, CDR2 SVGIG (reference sequence). Here the CDR3 reads CARGRSNTEAFF. CDR3 nucleotides: TGTGCCCGGGGGCGGTCGAACACTGAAGCTTTCTTT.

The gene calls are TRBV9 and TRBJ1-3, with 7 bases that match TRBD1. Trimming cost V 3 bases and J 0 bases; bases outside gene matches: 3. This CDR3 region has 15 residues. Germline V CDR1 and CDR2: SGDLS, YYNGEE. The CDR3 here is CASSGTGTSGNTIYF. The CDR3 coding sequence is TGTGCCAGCAGCGGGACAGGTACCTCTGGAAACACCATATATTTT.

This clone was counted a few times. The chain employs TRBV5-6 and TRBJ1-4, with D perhaps matching TRBD1 (5 bases). Per germline, CDR1 SGHDT and CDR2 YYEEEE. With 4 bases removed from V and 1 base from J, the gap between germline ends came to 8 bases. The CDR3 spans 14 residues. The CDR3 DNA is TGTGCCAGCAGCCCGGGACTAACTAATGAAAAACTGTTTTTT. Translation: CASSPGLTNEKLFF.

The chain is built from TRBV20-1 and TRBJ1-1, with 11 bases fitting TRBD1. Germline assignment: CDR1 DFQATT and CDR2 SNEGSKA (reference sequence). With V trimmed by 3 bases and J by 7 bases, 10 bases remained unmatched. CDR3 length equals 15 residues. The CDR3 bases are TGCAGTGCTAGTTATTGGGACAGGGGGATTTATGAAGCTTTCTTT. Translation: CSASYWDRGIYEAFF.

DNA for the CDR3: TGTGCCACCAGCAGAGATCCCCGTAGCGGGGTCCAAGAGACCCAGTACTTC. Encoded protein: CATSRDPRSGVQETQYF. The chain joins TRBV15 to TRBJ2-5, with TRBD2 matching over 8 bases. Germline V gene data show CDR1 as LNHNV and CDR2 as YYDKDF (reference sequence). Trimming at V came to 0 bases and at J to 1 base, leaving 7 bases not matched to a gene. This CDR3 is 17 amino acids long. Full variable domain (missing parts from reference TRBV15 and TRBJ2-5): DAMVIQNPRYQVTQFGKPVTLSCSQTLNHNVMYWYQQKSSQAPKLLFHYYDKDFNNEADTPDNFQSRRPNTSFCFLDIRSPGLGDTAMYLCATSRDPRSGVQETQYFGPGTRLLVL.

This clone appeared once. This rearrangement joins TRBV19 to TRBJ2-3, with D possibly TRBD2 on 5 matching bases. Germline V CDR1 and CDR2: LNHDA, SQIVND (reference sequence). This CDR3 region has 17 residues. V was clipped by 2 bases and J by 4 bases, with 19 bases between them. DNA for the CDR3: TGTGCCAGTAGTATACTTCCAGGACTCTTCCGGGCAGATACGCAGTATTTT. It specifies CASSILPGLFRADTQYF.

The chain carries TRBV3-1 (or the pseudogene TRBV3-2) and TRBJ2-5, with D perhaps matching TRBD2 (6 bases). The germline V gene encodes CDR1 LGHDT and CDR2 YNNKEL (reference sequence). With 5 bases removed from V and 2 bases from J, the gap between germline ends came to 9 bases. The CDR3 runs 13 residues. The CDR3 protein is CASSFGGQETQYF. CDR3 DNA: TGTGCCAGCAGCTTTGGGGGGCAAGAGACCCAGTACTTC.

The chain is built from TRBV6-5 and TRBJ2-1, with 9 bases identical to TRBD1. The germline V gene has CDR1 MNHEY and CDR2 SVGAGI. J was trimmed by 5 bases and V by 2 bases; bases with no gene match: 4. This CDR3 has 15 amino acids. The CDR3 reads CASSYPGQGNNEQFF. In nucleotides, the CDR3 is TGTGCCAGCAGTTACCCGGGACAGGGAAACAATGAGCAGTTCTTC.

This clone has a handful of counts. The genes are TRBV11-2 and TRBJ2-7; 7 nucleotides line up with TRBD2. Germline CDR1 is SGHAT and CDR2 is FQNNGV. This CDR3 is built from 16 residues. V was pared by 5 bases and J by 0 bases, with 10 bases of the junction left unmatched. The CDR3 spells CASSRLAGSSSYEQYF. In DNA, the CDR3 is TGTGCCAGCAGCAGATTAGCGGGCTCGTCCTCCTACGAGCAGTACTTC.

The genes are TRBV9 and TRBJ1-1; a possible D gene is TRBD1 (5 bases). The CDR3 has 15 residues. Trimming removed 3 bases at V and 5 bases at J, with 17 bases between. Germline V gene lookup returns CDR1 SGDLS and CDR2 YYNGEE. This chain's CDR3 is CASSGSAGDWTEAFF. The CDR3 DNA reads as TGTGCCAGCAGCGGCTCAGCGGGGGATTGGACTGAAGCTTTCTTT.

This chain uses TRBV24-1 with TRBJ1-5; a possible D gene is TRBD1 (5 bases). CDR1 and CDR2 (germline): KGHDR, SFDVKD. Between the trimmed V and J ends, which lost 2 bases and 1 base, there was a span of 11 bases. The CDR3 length is 16 residues. The DNA of the CDR3 is TGTGCCACCAGTGATTCTGGCAGGGTGAGCAATCAGCCCCAGCATTTT. The encoded protein is CATSDSGRVSNQPQHF.

The chain links TRBV7-8 to TRBJ1-5; 9 bases match TRBD1. The CDR3 has 15 residues. From germline, CDR1 is SGHVS and CDR2 FQNEAQ. After removal of 4 bases from V and 3 bases from J, the junction contained 4 bases not matched to a gene. Here the CDR3 reads CASSSDRGANQPQHF. CDR3 nucleotides: TGTGCCAGCAGCTCCGACAGGGGGGCCAATCAGCCCCAGCATTTT.

The chain links TRBV19 to TRBJ1-1; maybe TRBD1 (6 bases). This CDR3 spans 11 amino acids. The V gene lost 7 bases and the J gene lost 8 bases, with 11 bases spanning the gap. Germline V lookup: CDR1 LNHDA, CDR2 SQIVND (reference sequence). The CDR3, as DNA: TGTGCCAGTACCCTGGACAGAGAAGCTTTCTTT. It codes for CASTLDREAFF.

The rearrangement joins TRBV6-1 to TRBJ2-7, with a tentative D call TRBD2 (5 bases). This CDR3 is 15 amino acids long. Looked up from germline, CDR1 is MNHNS and CDR2 is SASEGT. Trimming removed 0 bases at V and 1 base at J, with 10 bases between. The CDR3 here is CASSEALGRSYEQYF. CDR3 nucleotide sequence: TGTGCCAGCAGTGAAGCGCTGGGGAGATCCTACGAGCAGTACTTC.

V gene TRBV27 combines with J gene TRBJ2-3, with 9 bases identical to TRBD2. This CDR3 comprises 17 residues. Germline values: CDR1 MNHEY, CDR2 SMNVEV (reference sequence). Trimming removed 2 bases from V and 2 bases from J; junction bases left unmatched: 8. CDR3 DNA: TGTGCCAGCAGTTTAAAGGCTAGCGGGGACTACACAGATACGCAGTATTTT. Amino acid sequence: CASSLKASGDYTDTQYF.

Details on this clone: An end of the junction differs from the germline gene, which may be a read error. CDR3 sequence: CASSSGTSGRGSTLSF. CDR3 nucleotide sequence: TGTGCCAGCAGCTCCGGGACTAGCGGGCGCGGGTCGACTCTTTCCTTC. The genes are TRBV27 and TRBJ2-7, with 12 nucleotides matching TRBD2. CDR1 is MNHEY and CDR2 is SMNVEV in the germline V gene (reference sequence). This CDR3 is built from 16 residues.

V gene TRBV3-1 (or the pseudogene TRBV3-2) combines with J gene TRBJ2-7, with TRBD1 matching 9 bases. This CDR3 has 17 residues. The V segment lost 4 bases and the J segment 4 bases; nucleotides outside the gene matches: 14. Germline V CDR1 and CDR2: LGHDT, YNNKEL (reference sequence). The CDR3: CASSPVNPGQGRYEQYF. For the CDR3, the DNA is TGTGCCAGCAGCCCAGTAAATCCGGGACAGGGACGGTACGAGCAGTACTTC.

The chain couples TRBV19 to TRBJ1-4; 9 bases line up with TRBD1. The CDR3 is 16 amino acids. V shed 5 bases, J shed 5 bases, and the junction held 9 bases outside the gene matches. Germline CDR1 is LNHDA and CDR2 is SQIVND (reference sequence). The DNA of the CDR3 is TGTGCCAGTAGTCCCAGGACAGGGGTGAAGAATGAAAAACTGTTTTTT. Its translation is CASSPRTGVKNEKLFF.

The chain is built from TRBV19 and TRBJ2-2; 8 bases match TRBD2. CDR3 length: 15 residues. Germline V lookup: CDR1 LNHDA, CDR2 SQIVND (reference sequence). V shed 3 bases and J 5 bases; nucleotides not matched to a gene: 5. CDR3 amino acids: CASSITGGRTGELFF. CDR3 coding DNA: TGTGCCAGTAGTATTACGGGGGGGCGGACCGGGGAGCTGTTTTTT.

The genes are TRBV6-5 and TRBJ1-1; 7 nucleotides align to TRBD1. V shed 6 bases, J shed 1 base, and the junction held 5 bases outside the gene matches. Germline CDR1 is MNHEY and CDR2 is SVGAGI. The CDR3 spans 14 residues. This CDR3 is CASRRQGRNTEAFF. The CDR3 DNA reads as TGTGCCAGCAGGCGACAGGGACGGAACACTGAAGCTTTCTTT.

This clone has a handful of counts. The chain joins TRBV27 to TRBJ1-5; no clear D gene. The V end lost 2 bases, the J end lost 5 bases, and 13 bases lay between the germline ends. Germline V gene sequence: CDR1 MNHEY, CDR2 SMNVEV (reference sequence). This CDR3 has 15 amino acids. The CDR3 loop is CASSLGPRWDQPQHF. The CDR3 coding sequence is TGTGCCAGCAGTTTAGGTCCTAGGTGGGATCAGCCCCAGCATTTT.

This chain joins TRBV5-1 and TRBJ2-5, with TRBD1 matching over 9 bases. Germline loops: CDR1 SGHRS, CDR2 YFSETQ. V lost 0 bases, J lost 5 bases, and 8 bases stayed unmatched. CDR3 size: 16 residues. This chain's CDR3 is CASSLGHTGGGETQYF. Here the CDR3 DNA reads TGCGCCAGCAGCTTGGGACACACAGGGGGCGGGGAGACCCAGTACTTC. The whole variable domain, remainder taken from reference TRBV5-1 and TRBJ2-5, is KAGVTQTPRYLIKTRGQQVTLSCSPISGHRSVSWYQQTPGQGLQFLFEYFSETQRNKGNFPGRFSGRQFSNSRSEMNVSTLELGDSALYLCASSLGHTGGGETQYFGPGTRLLVL.

This clone was seen a few times. CDR3 region: CASSRRDSYNSPLHF. CDR3 DNA sequence: TGTGCCAGCAGTCGACGGGACTCCTATAATTCACCCCTCCACTTT. The chain couples TRBV7-6 to TRBJ1-6, with D unclear. The length of the CDR3 is 15 residues. V dropped 6 bases and J dropped 0 bases, with 9 bases sitting between them. Germline values: CDR1 SGHVS, CDR2 FNYEAQ.

The V and J genes are TRBV19 and TRBJ2-5; D may be TRBD1 (6 bases). Germline lookup yields CDR1 LNHDA and CDR2 SQIVND (reference sequence). V lost 7 bases and J lost 0, with 18 bases in between. The CDR3 extends over 16 amino acids. CDR3 sequence: CASMSQGGGHQETQYF. DNA of the CDR3: TGTGCCAGTATGAGTCAAGGGGGTGGCCACCAAGAGACCCAGTACTTC.

The rearrangement links TRBV27 to TRBJ2-7; maybe TRBD2 (5 bases). V gave up 8 bases and J gave up 3 bases, with 20 bases separating them. The CDR3 is made up of 15 amino acids. Per germline, CDR1 MNHEY and CDR2 SMNVEV (reference sequence). The CDR3 nucleotides read TGTGCCAGCGCCCCGCGGGCCGCTATACTCTACGAGCAGTACTTC. Protein: CASAPRAAILYEQYF.

The chain joins TRBV29-1 to TRBJ2-7, with 10 bases fitting TRBD1. This CDR3 region has 13 residues. Unmatched junction bases numbered 8, after V lost 6 bases and J lost 6 bases. Looked up from germline, CDR1 is SQVTM and CDR2 is ANQGSEA. In DNA, the CDR3 is TGCAGCGTGGGACAGGGGCCGCTTCCCGAGCAGTACTTC. It is translated as CSVGQGPLPEQYF.

The chain couples TRBV2 to TRBJ1-2; the D is unclear. The CDR3 totals 11 residues. Germline CDR1 and CDR2: SNHLY and FYNNEI. V was trimmed by 5 bases and J by 7 bases, leaving 8 bases between them. CDR3 nucleotides: TGTGCCAGCAGTCCTCGGGGTGGCTACACCTTC. Its translation: CASSPRGGYTF. Looking up the rest from reference TRBV2 and TRBJ1-2 gives the full variable domain: EPEVTQTPSHQVTQMGQEVILRCVPISNHLYFYWYRQILGQKVEFLVSFYNNEISEKSEIFDDQFSVERPDGSNFTLKIRSTKLEDSAMYFCASSPRGGYTFGSGTRLTVV.